The clone carrying this T cell receptor (beta chain) has only one observation. These data belong to a study of blood T cell repertoires in COVID-19. Across the study: Acute and convalescent COVID-19 samples came from the United States, Italy and Spain. In each case, the material was cDNA or gDNA derived from T cells, B-cell-depleted T cells, or PBMCs.

The CDR3 sequence is 13 residues long. Methods used by the authors: The assay estimated nucleated cells by amplifying reference gene primers. Only in-frame clones appear in the TCRdb table, and some are missing; sequencing was by immunoSEQ multiplex PCR. V and J calls and clone size follow that table, whereas D and trimming were derived from the DNA. The top ten clones hold roughly 9.6% of a sample with some 240,000 clones, around 83% of them seen once. The V and J genes are TRBV21-1 and TRBJ1-6; TRBD1 is taken as the D call from the table, unchecked against the DNA. TRBV21-1 counts as a pseudogene. Material: peripheral blood. This clonotype was sampled from an elderly woman with acute or convalescent COVID-19. In nucleotides, the CDR3 is TGTGCCAGCAGCACCCCAGGGGCCTCACCCCTCCACTTT. Protein sequence: CASSTPGASPLHF.